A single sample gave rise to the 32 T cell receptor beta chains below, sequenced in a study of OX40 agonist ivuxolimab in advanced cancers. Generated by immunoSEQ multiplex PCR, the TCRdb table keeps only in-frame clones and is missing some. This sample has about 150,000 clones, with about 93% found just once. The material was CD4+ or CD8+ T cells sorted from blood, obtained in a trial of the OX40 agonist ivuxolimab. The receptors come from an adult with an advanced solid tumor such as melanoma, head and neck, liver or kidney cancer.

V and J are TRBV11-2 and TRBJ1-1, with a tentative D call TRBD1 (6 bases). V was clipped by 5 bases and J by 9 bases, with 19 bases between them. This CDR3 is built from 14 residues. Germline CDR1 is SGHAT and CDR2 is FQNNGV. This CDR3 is CASSAGSRGRKAFF. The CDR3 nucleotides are TGTGCCAGCAGCGCGGGATCCAGGGGAAGGAAAGCTTTCTTT.

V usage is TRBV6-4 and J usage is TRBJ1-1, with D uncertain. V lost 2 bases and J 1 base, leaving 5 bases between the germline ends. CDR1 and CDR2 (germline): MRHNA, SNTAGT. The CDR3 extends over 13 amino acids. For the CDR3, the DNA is TGTGCCAGCAGTGACGGGCCGAACACTGAAGCTTTCTTT. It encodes CASSDGPNTEAFF.

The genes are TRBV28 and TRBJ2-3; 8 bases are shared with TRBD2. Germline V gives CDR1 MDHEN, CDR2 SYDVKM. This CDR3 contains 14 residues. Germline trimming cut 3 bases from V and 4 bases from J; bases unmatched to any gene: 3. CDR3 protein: CASSFAGGADTQYF. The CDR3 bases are TGTGCCAGCAGTTTCGCGGGAGGAGCAGATACGCAGTATTTT.

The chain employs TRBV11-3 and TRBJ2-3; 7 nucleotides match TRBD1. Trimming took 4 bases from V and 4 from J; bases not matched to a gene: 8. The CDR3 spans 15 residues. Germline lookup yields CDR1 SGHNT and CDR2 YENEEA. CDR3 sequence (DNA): TGTGCCAGCAGCTCCGGTGGGACAGTCGCAGATACGCAGTATTTT. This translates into CASSSGGTVADTQYF.

CDR3 in DNA: TGTGCCAGCAGCCCACAGGGGCCCCCTTCACCCCTCCACTTT. It encodes CASSPQGPPSPLHF. The chain is built from TRBV11-2 and TRBJ1-6, with TRBD1 matching 7 bases. Trimming cost V 5 bases and J 9 bases; bases outside gene matches: 7. This CDR3 comprises 14 residues. The germline V gene encodes CDR1 SGHAT and CDR2 FQNNGV.

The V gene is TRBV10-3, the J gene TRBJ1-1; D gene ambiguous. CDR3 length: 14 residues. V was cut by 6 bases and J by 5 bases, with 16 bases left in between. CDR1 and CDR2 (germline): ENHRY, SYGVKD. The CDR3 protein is CAISPIGGGTEAFF. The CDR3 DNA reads TGTGCCATCAGCCCGATTGGAGGTGGGACTGAAGCTTTCTTT.

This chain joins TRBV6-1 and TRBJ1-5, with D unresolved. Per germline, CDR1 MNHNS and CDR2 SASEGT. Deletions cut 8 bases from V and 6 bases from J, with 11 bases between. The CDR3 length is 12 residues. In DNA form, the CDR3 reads TGTGCCAGCCTAAATCCCGGTCAGCCCCAGCATTTT. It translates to CASLNPGQPQHF.

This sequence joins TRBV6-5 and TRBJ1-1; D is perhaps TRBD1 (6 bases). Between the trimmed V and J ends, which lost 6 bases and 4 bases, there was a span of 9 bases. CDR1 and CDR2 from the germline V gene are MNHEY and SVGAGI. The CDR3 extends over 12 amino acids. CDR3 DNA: TGTGCCAGCAGAGTAGGGGGCACTGAAGCTTTCTTT. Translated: CASRVGGTEAFF.

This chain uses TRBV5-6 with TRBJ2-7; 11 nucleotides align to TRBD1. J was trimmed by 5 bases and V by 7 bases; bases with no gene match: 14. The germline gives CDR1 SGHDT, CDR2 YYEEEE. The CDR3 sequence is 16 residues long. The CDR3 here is CASYPPGDRGGHEQYF. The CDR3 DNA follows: TGTGCCAGCTACCCCCCGGGGGACAGGGGGGGCCACGAGCAGTACTTC.

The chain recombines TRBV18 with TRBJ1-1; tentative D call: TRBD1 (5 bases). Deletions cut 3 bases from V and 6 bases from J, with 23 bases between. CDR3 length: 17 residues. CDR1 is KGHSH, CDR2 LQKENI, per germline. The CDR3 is CASSPRTIILGPAEAFF. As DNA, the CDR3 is TGTGCCAGCTCACCCCGAACAATTATTCTGGGACCGGCTGAAGCTTTCTTT.

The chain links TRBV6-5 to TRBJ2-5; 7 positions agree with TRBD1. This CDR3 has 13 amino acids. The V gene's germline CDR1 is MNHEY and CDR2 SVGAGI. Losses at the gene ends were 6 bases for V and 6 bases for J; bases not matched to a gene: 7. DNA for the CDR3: TGTGCCAGCAGCCGGGGACAGTTAAAGACCCAGTACTTC. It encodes CASSRGQLKTQYF.

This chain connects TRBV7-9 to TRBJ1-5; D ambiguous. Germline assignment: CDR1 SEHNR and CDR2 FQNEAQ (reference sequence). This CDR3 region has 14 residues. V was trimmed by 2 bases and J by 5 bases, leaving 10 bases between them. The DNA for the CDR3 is TGTGCCAGCAGCTTAAACCCATCCGATCAGCCCCAGCATTTT. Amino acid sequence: CASSLNPSDQPQHF.

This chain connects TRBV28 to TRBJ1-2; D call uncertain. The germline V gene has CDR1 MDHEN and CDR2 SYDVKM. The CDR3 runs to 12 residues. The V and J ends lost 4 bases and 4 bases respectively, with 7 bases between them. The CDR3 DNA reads TGTGCCAGCAGTTCGACGGCCTATGGCTACACCTTC. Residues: CASSSTAYGYTF.

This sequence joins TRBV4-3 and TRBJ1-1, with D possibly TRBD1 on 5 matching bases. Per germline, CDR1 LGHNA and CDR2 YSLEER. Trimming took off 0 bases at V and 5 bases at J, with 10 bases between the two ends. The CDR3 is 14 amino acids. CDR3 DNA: TGCGCCAGCAGCCAAGAAGGGAGGGGAACTGAAGCTTTCTTT. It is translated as CASSQEGRGTEAFF.

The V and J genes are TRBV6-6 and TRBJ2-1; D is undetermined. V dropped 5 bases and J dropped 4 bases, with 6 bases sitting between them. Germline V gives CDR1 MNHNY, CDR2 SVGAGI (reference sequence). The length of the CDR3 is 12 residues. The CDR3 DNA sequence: TGTGCCAGCAGTAACGTATACAATGAGCAGTTCTTC. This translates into CASSNVYNEQFF.

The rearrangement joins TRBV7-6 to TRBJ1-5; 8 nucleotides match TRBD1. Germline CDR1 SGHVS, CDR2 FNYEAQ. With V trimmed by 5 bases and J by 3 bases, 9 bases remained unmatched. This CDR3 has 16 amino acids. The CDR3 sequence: CASSAGQGVSNQPQHF. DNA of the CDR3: TGTGCCAGCAGCGCCGGACAGGGAGTGTCCAATCAGCCCCAGCATTTT.

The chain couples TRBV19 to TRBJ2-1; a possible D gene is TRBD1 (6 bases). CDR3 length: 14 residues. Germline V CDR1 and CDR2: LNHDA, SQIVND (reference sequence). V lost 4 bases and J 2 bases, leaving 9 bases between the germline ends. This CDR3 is CASSRTATYNEQFF. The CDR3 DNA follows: TGTGCCAGTAGTAGGACAGCGACCTACAATGAGCAGTTCTTC.

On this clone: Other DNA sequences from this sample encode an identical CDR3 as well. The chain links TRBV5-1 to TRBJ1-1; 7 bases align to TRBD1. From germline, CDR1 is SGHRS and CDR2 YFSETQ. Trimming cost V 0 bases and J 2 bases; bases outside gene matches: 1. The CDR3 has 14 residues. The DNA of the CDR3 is TGCGCCAGCAGCTTGGACAGGGGCAACACTGAAGCTTTCTTT. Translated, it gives CASSLDRGNTEAFF.

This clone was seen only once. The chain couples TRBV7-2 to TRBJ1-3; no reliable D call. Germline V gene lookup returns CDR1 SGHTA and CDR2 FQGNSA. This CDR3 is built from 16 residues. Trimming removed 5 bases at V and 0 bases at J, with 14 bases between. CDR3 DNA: TGTGCCAGCAGCCTGACGACTTCGAGCTCTGGAAACACCATATATTTT. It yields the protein CASSLTTSSSGNTIYF.

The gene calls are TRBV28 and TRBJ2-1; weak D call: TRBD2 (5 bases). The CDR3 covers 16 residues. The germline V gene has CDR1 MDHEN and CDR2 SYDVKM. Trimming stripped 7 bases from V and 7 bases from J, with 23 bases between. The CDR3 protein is CASIPMGGRPGNEQFF. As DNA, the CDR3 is TGTGCCAGCATCCCCATGGGTGGCCGACCGGGGAATGAGCAGTTCTTC.

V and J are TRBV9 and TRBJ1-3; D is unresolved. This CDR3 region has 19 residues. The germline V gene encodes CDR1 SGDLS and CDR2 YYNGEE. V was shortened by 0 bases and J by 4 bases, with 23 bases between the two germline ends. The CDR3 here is CASSVAPPYEGRPGNTIYF. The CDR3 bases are TGTGCCAGCAGCGTAGCACCTCCTTACGAGGGCCGTCCAGGAAACACCATATATTTT.

CDR3 coding DNA: TGCGCCAGCAGCTTATCAGGGGGCTATTCACCCCTCCACTTT. The encoded protein is CASSLSGGYSPLHF. The V and J genes are TRBV5-1 and TRBJ1-6, with 8 positions matching TRBD1. Trimming at V came to 2 bases and at J to 8 bases, leaving 3 bases not matched to a gene. This CDR3 spans 14 amino acids. The V gene's germline CDR1 is SGHRS and CDR2 YFSETQ. Drawing the rest from reference TRBV5-1 and TRBJ1-6, the complete variable domain is KAGVTQTPRYLIKTRGQQVTLSCSPISGHRSVSWYQQTPGQGLQFLFEYFSETQRNKGNFPGRFSGRQFSNSRSEMNVSTLELGDSALYLCASSLSGGYSPLHFGNGTRLTVT.

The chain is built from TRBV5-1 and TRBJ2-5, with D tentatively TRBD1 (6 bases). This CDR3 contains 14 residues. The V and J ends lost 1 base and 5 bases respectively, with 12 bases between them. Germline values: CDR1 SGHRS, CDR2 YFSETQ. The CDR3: CASSLQGSEETQYF. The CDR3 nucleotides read TGCGCCAGCAGCTTGCAGGGGTCGGAGGAGACCCAGTACTTC.

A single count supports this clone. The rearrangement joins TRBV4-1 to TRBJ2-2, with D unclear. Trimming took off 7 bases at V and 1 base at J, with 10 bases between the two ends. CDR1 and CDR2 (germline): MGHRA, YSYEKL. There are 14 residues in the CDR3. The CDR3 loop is CASKPVGNTGELFF. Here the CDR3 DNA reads TGCGCCAGCAAGCCCGTGGGGAACACCGGGGAGCTGTTTTTT.

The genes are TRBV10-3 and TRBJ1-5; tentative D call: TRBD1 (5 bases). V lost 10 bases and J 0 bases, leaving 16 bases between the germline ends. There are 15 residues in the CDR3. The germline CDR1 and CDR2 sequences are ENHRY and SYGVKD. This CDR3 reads CATAGQANSNQPQHF. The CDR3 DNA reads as TGTGCCACCGCGGGGCAGGCAAATAGCAATCAGCCCCAGCATTTT.

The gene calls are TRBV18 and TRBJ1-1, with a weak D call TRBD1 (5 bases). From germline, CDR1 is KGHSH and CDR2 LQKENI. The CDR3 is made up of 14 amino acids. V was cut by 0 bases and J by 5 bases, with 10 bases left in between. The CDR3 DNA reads TGTGCCAGCTCACCACCTAACGGGGGAACTGAAGCTTTCTTT. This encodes CASSPPNGGTEAFF.

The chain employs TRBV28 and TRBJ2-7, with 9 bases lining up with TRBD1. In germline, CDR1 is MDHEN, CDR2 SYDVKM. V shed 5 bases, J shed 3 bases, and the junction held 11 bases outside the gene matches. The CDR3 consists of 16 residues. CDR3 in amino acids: CASSPSGTGRNYEQYF. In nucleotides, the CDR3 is TGTGCCAGCAGTCCCAGCGGGACAGGGCGAAACTACGAGCAGTACTTC.

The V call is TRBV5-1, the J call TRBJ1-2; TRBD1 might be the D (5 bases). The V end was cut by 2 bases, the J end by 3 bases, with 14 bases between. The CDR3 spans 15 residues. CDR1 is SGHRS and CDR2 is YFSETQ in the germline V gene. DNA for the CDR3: TGCGCCAGCAGCTTCCGGGCCCCGGGGGACTATGGCTACACCTTC. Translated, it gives CASSFRAPGDYGYTF.

Here the CDR3 reads CASNRAANYGYTF. CDR3 bases: TGTGCCAGCAACAGGGCGGCTAACTATGGCTACACCTTC. V usage is TRBV6-5 and J usage is TRBJ1-2, with a weak D call TRBD1 (6 bases). V dropped 7 bases and J dropped 0 bases, with 9 bases sitting between them. The germline V gene has CDR1 MNHEY and CDR2 SVGAGI. CDR3 size: 13 residues.

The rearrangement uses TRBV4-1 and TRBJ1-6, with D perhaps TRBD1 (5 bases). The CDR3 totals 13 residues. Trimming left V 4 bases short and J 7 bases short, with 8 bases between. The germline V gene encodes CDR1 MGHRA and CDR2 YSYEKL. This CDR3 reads CASSREGNSPLHF. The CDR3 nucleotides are TGCGCCAGCAGCCGGGAGGGGAATTCACCCCTCCACTTT.

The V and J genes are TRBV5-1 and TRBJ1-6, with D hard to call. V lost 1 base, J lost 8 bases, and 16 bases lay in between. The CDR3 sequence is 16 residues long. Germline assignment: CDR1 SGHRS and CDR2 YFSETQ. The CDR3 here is CASSLSMAESYSPLHF. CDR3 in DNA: TGCGCCAGCAGCTTGTCTATGGCAGAGTCCTATTCACCCCTCCACTTT. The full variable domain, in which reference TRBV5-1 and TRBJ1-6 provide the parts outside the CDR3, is KAGVTQTPRYLIKTRGQQVTLSCSPISGHRSVSWYQQTPGQGLQFLFEYFSETQRNKGNFPGRFSGRQFSNSRSEMNVSTLELGDSALYLCASSLSMAESYSPLHFGNGTRLTVT.

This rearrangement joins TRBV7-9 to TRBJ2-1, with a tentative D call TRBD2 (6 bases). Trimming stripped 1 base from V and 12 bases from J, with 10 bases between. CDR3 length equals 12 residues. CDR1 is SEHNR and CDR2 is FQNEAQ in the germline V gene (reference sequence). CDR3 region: CASSLGGRGQFF. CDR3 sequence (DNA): TGTGCCAGCAGCTTAGGTGGGCGGGGGCAGTTCTTC.